This entry lists 32 T cell receptor beta chains sequenced from one sample in a study of T-cell memory formation after mild COVID-19. Via MiXCR, TCRdb re-called the 5' RACE reads, giving one row per CDR3 protein. The sample has hundreds of thousands of distinct CDR3 sequences, approximately 13% seen once. The sequenced sample was PBMCs or a T cell subset sorted from them (not recorded which). All receptors derive from a man aged 18 to 30 who had mild COVID-19 (a few samples of this study predate the infection). Cell type and time point are not known.

The V gene is TRBV4-3, the J gene TRBJ2-5, with TRBD2 matching 13 bases. Germline loops: CDR1 LGHNA, CDR2 YSLEER. The CDR3 runs to 19 residues. V gave up 4 bases and J gave up 2 bases; unmatched junction bases: 13. The CDR3 DNA sequence: TGCGCCAGCAGCCGTACCTCCGGACTAGCGGGGGAGATGCAAGAGACCCAGTACTTC. Translating it yields CASSRTSGLAGEMQETQYF.

The chain combines TRBV12-2 with TRBJ1-3; TRBD1 was called by the table and not checked on the DNA. TRBV12-2 is reported as a pseudogene. This CDR3 region has 19 residues. The CDR3 DNA reads TGTGCAAGTCGCTTACCCGTAATACGACAGGGGATTGGTGGAAACACCATATATTTT. Amino acids: CASRLPVIRQGIGGNTIYF.

A word on this clonotype: In this CDR3 the conserved last residue, phenylalanine or tryptophan, is missing, so a read error is likely. As DNA, the CDR3 is TGTGCCATCGGCCTGGATACGCAGTATTCT. It yields the protein CAIGLDTQYS. The J gene is TRBJ2-3, the V gene TRBV10-3, with no clear D. This CDR3 comprises 10 residues. Between the trimmed V and J ends, which lost 8 bases and 6 bases, there was a span of 6 bases. The V gene's germline CDR1 is ENHRY and CDR2 SYGVKD.

This clonotype was found a few times. The CDR3 here is CSARWGSGDTQYF. Written as DNA, the CDR3 is TGCAGTGCTAGATGGGGGTCCGGGGATACGCAGTATTTT. The chain has TRBV20-1 and TRBJ2-3; D tentatively reads TRBD1 or TRBD2 (5 bases each). V lost 2 bases, J lost 6 bases, and 12 bases lay in between. Germline CDR1 and CDR2: DFQATT and SNEGSKA (reference sequence). This CDR3 has 13 residues.

V and J are TRBV6-5 and TRBJ1-2; a possible D gene is TRBD1 (5 bases). Germline values: CDR1 MNHEY, CDR2 SVGAGI. The length of the CDR3 is 13 residues. V lost 2 bases and J lost 4, with 8 bases in between. This CDR3 reads CASSYRDGYGYTF. The CDR3 region has the DNA TGTGCCAGCAGTTACCGGGACGGCTATGGCTACACCTTC.

This clonotype has more than one count but fewer than ten. This chain connects TRBV5-1 to TRBJ2-3; the D is unclear. V was cut by 6 bases and J by 0 bases, with 14 bases left in between. The CDR3 extends over 15 amino acids. The germline V gene encodes CDR1 SGHRS and CDR2 YFSETQ. The CDR3 nucleotides are TGCGCCAGCATCCTGGGCGCCTCTAGCACAGATACGCAGTATTTT. Its translation is CASILGASSTDTQYF.

This clonotype was seen a handful of times. V gene TRBV27 combines with J gene TRBJ2-6, with TRBD1 matching over 9 bases. V trimming: 3 bases; J trimming: 0 bases; junction bases outside the gene matches: 9. Germline V gene sequence: CDR1 MNHEY, CDR2 SMNVEV (reference sequence). This CDR3 contains 19 residues. The CDR3 loop is CASSLGEGTGPSGANVLTF. DNA of the CDR3: TGTGCCAGCAGTTTGGGGGAGGGGACAGGGCCCTCTGGGGCCAACGTCCTGACTTTC.

The table lists this clonotype with many counts. This chain joins TRBV11-2 and TRBJ2-5; either TRBD1 or TRBD2 may supply D (5 bases each). Germline assignment: CDR1 SGHAT and CDR2 FQNNGV. With 1 base removed from V and 4 bases from J, the gap between germline ends came to 13 bases. This CDR3 spans 15 amino acids. The CDR3 loop reads CASSLGWDGAETQYF. The CDR3 DNA reads TGTGCCAGCAGCTTAGGTTGGGACGGGGCAGAGACCCAGTACTTC.

This clonotype was counted only a few times. The chain uses TRBV12-3 or TRBV12-4 and TRBJ2-3; TRBD2 matches 9 bases. Losses at the gene ends were 3 bases for V and 3 bases for J; bases not matched to a gene: 4. The CDR3 contains 15 residues. The CDR3 is CASSFSGGFTDTQYF. CDR3 sequence (DNA): TGTGCCAGCAGTTTCAGCGGGGGGTTTACAGATACGCAGTATTTT.

V gene TRBV10-3 combines with J gene TRBJ1-1; TRBD1 aligns across 10 bases. In germline, CDR1 is ENHRY, CDR2 SYGVKD. The CDR3 sequence is 14 residues long. The trim removed 6 bases at V and 7 bases at J, leaving 8 bases unmatched. The CDR3 spells CAIRPRDRGFEAFF. Written as DNA, the CDR3 is TGTGCCATCAGACCACGGGACAGGGGCTTTGAAGCTTTCTTT.

This clonotype was observed many times. The J gene is TRBJ2-1, the V gene TRBV29-1; 9 positions agree with TRBD2. Germline CDR1 is SQVTM and CDR2 is ANQGSEA. The CDR3 has 15 amino acids. V shed 2 bases, J shed 6 bases, and the junction held 8 bases outside the gene matches. CDR3: CSVEPPASGVNEQFF. CDR3 nucleotide sequence: TGCAGCGTTGAACCCCCGGCTAGCGGGGTCAATGAGCAGTTCTTC.

The DNA for the CDR3 is TGTGCCAGCAGCCGACAGCCGGGACTAGCGGGGCTCACAGATACGCAGTATTTT. This sequence encodes CASSRQPGLAGLTDTQYF. The chain couples TRBV6-2 or TRBV6-3 to TRBJ2-3; TRBD2 matches 13 bases. CDR1 is MNHEY, CDR2 SVGEGT, per germline. The CDR3 is 18 amino acids. V shed 6 bases and J 2 bases; nucleotides not matched to a gene: 11.

The V gene is TRBV6-2 or TRBV6-3, the J gene TRBJ1-4; no definite D call. Germline CDR1 is MNHEY and CDR2 is SVGEGT. Between the trimmed V and J ends, which lost 2 bases and 8 bases, there was a span of 15 bases. This CDR3 spans 15 amino acids. The CDR3 DNA reads as TGTGCCAGCAGTTACCCGCGGACGGATGGGGAAAAACTGTTTTTT. Amino acid sequence: CASSYPRTDGEKLFF.

This clonotype was seen a handful of times. CDR3 protein: CSARSGEPQETQYF. DNA for the CDR3: TGCAGTGCAAGATCAGGGGAACCTCAAGAGACCCAGTACTTC. V is TRBV20-1 and J is TRBJ2-5; D perhaps matches TRBD1 (6 bases). The CDR3 is 14 amino acids. V lost 6 bases to trimming and J lost 2 bases, with 16 bases between them. The germline V gene has CDR1 DFQATT and CDR2 SNEGSKA (reference sequence).

CDR3 in amino acids: CASSQERGGTGSGANVLTF. Here the CDR3 DNA reads TGCGCCAGCAGCCAAGAAAGGGGTGGGACAGGCTCTGGGGCCAACGTCCTGACTTTC. The V gene is TRBV4-1, the J gene TRBJ2-6; 8 nucleotides match TRBD1. This CDR3 is 19 amino acids long. Germline lookup yields CDR1 MGHRA and CDR2 YSYEKL. The ends lost 0 bases at V and 0 bases at J; junction bases unmatched: 7.

This chain uses TRBV12-2 with TRBJ2-7. TRBV12-2 is a known pseudogene. The CDR3 consists of 13 residues. CDR3 sequence (DNA): TGTGCAAGTCGCCCCTTCGTCTCCTACGAGCAGTACGTC. Amino acids: CASRPFVSYEQYV.

This clonotype was counted at least ten times. This chain connects TRBV29-1 to TRBJ2-2, with D perhaps matching TRBD1 or TRBD2 (5 bases each). The CDR3 totals 13 residues. Germline V gene data show CDR1 as SQVTM and CDR2 as ANQGSEA. The V and J ends lost 5 bases and 5 bases respectively, with 12 bases between them. In DNA form, the CDR3 reads TGCAGCGTTAGACAGAGCGGTACCGGGGAGCTGTTTTTT. This sequence encodes CSVRQSGTGELFF.

This chain joins TRBV5-1 and TRBJ1-6, with a weak D call TRBD1 (5 bases). The CDR3 is 15 residues long. The V end was cut by 0 bases, the J end by 8 bases, with 12 bases between. CDR1 is SGHRS, CDR2 YFSETQ, per germline. Here the CDR3 reads CASSLVGGSYSPLHF. In nucleotides, the CDR3 is TGCGCCAGCAGCTTGGTGGGGGGAAGTTATTCACCCCTCCACTTT.

This clonotype showed up just a few times. The chain is built from TRBV3-1 and TRBJ2-4; 9 bases agree with TRBD1. The CDR3 has 14 residues. Germline lookup yields CDR1 LGHDT and CDR2 YNNKEL (reference sequence). V lost 0 bases, J lost 6 bases, and 0 bases stayed unmatched. The CDR3, as DNA: TGTGCCAGCAGCCAAGAGGGACAGGGAAACATTCAGTACTTC. Amino acid sequence: CASSQEGQGNIQYF. Full variable domain (missing parts from reference TRBV3-1 and TRBJ2-4): DTAVSQTPKYLVTQMGNDKSIKCEQNLGHDTMYWYKQDSKKFLKIMFSYNNKELIINETVPNRFSPKSPDKAHLNLHINSLELGDSAVYFCASSQEGQGNIQYFGAGTRLSVL.

This sequence joins TRBV18 and TRBJ2-2, with 9 bases identical to TRBD1. The CDR3 length is 16 residues. Per the germline V gene, CDR1 is KGHSH and CDR2 is LQKENI. V was clipped by 3 bases and J by 2 bases; unmatched bases: 4. CDR3 residues: CASSPSGQGNTGELFF. In DNA, the CDR3 is TGTGCCAGCTCACCGTCGGGACAGGGTAACACCGGGGAGCTGTTTTTT.

This clonotype was observed a few times. This chain joins TRBV7-9 and TRBJ2-3; D assignment may be TRBD1 or TRBD2 (5 bases each). Trimming stripped 5 bases from V and 8 bases from J, with 11 bases between. Germline V lookup: CDR1 SEHNR, CDR2 FQNEAQ (reference sequence). The CDR3 covers 12 residues. The CDR3 sequence is CASSRDAPTQYF. The DNA for the CDR3 is TGTGCCAGCAGCCGGGACGCCCCTACGCAGTATTTT.

The chain has TRBV5-1 and TRBJ2-5; the D gene is possibly TRBD1 (5 bases). The CDR3 consists of 17 residues. Germline assignment: CDR1 SGHRS and CDR2 YFSETQ. Trimming stripped 2 bases from V and 1 base from J, with 18 bases between. The CDR3 DNA follows: TGCGCCAGCAGCTTTTGGCGTCTGGGGCGACCCCAAGAGACCCAGTACTTC. Protein product: CASSFWRLGRPQETQYF.

This clonotype has a handful of counts. One base away lies a much larger clone, so this may be a sequencing read error. The chain has TRBV7-9 and TRBJ2-7; D call uncertain. Looked up from germline, CDR1 is SEHNR and CDR2 is FQNEAQ (reference sequence). Trimming removed 2 bases from V and 5 bases from J, with 7 bases in between. This CDR3 comprises 12 residues. This CDR3 reads CASSLQVHEQYF. The CDR3 nucleotides are TGTGCCAGCAGCTTACAGGTCCACGAGCAGTACTTC.

This clonotype was found a few times. J is TRBJ2-1 and V is TRBV12-3 or TRBV12-4; TRBD1 agrees at 7 bases. The length of the CDR3 is 13 residues. J was trimmed by 5 bases and V by 6 bases; bases with no gene match: 4. The CDR3 DNA sequence: TGTGCCAGCAGCTTTACAGGGGACAATGAGCAGTTCTTC. Residues: CASSFTGDNEQFF.

This clonotype was recorded a few times. This sequence joins TRBV6-6 and TRBJ1-5; unclear D gene. V dropped 7 bases and J dropped 1 base, with 11 bases sitting between them. Germline loops: CDR1 MNHNY, CDR2 SVGAGI (reference sequence). There are 14 residues in the CDR3. The CDR3 DNA reads as TGTGCCAGCACTCCGAGCGACAGCAATCAGCCCCAGCATTTT. Protein sequence: CASTPSDSNQPQHF.

This rearrangement joins TRBV5-5 to TRBJ1-1; 8 bases map to TRBD1. V gave up 0 bases and J gave up 4 bases; unmatched junction bases: 5. CDR3 length equals 15 residues. Germline V lookup: CDR1 SGHKS, CDR2 YYEKEE (reference sequence). This chain's CDR3 is CASSLGPTGGTEAFF. As DNA, the CDR3 is TGTGCCAGCAGCTTGGGGCCTACAGGGGGCACTGAAGCTTTCTTT.

There are a few counts of this clonotype. The rearrangement links TRBV3-1 to TRBJ1-5, with D perhaps TRBD1 (5 bases). CDR3 size: 13 residues. The germline V gene encodes CDR1 LGHDT and CDR2 YNNKEL (reference sequence). V lost 3 bases to trimming and J lost 5 bases, with 8 bases between them. This CDR3 is CASSHGGDQPQHF. CDR3 DNA: TGTGCCAGCAGCCATGGAGGGGATCAGCCCCAGCATTTT.

The chain has TRBV6-2 or TRBV6-3 and TRBJ2-7, with a weak D call TRBD1 (6 bases). V lost 5 bases, J lost 4 bases, and 15 bases lay in between. CDR1 and CDR2 (germline): MNHEY, SVGEGT. The CDR3 is 14 residues long. Written as DNA, the CDR3 is TGTGCCAGCAGTGAGACAGGTGTTCGATACGAGCAGTACTTC. Protein sequence: CASSETGVRYEQYF.

This clonotype was seen more than once but under ten times. The gene calls are TRBV24-1 and TRBJ1-3, with D tentatively TRBD1 (5 bases). CDR1 and CDR2 (germline): KGHDR, SFDVKD. The CDR3 totals 14 residues. The germline V and J ends were trimmed by 5 bases and 14 bases, with 21 bases remaining between them. The chain's CDR3 is CATSGPYDSPVLYF. CDR3 nucleotides: TGTGCCACCAGTGGGCCCTATGACAGCCCAGTCCTATATTTT.

This clonotype was detected only once. The rearrangement joins TRBV11-3 to TRBJ2-7, with D maybe TRBD1 (6 bases). Looked up from germline, CDR1 is SGHNT and CDR2 is YENEEA. V lost 5 bases and J 2 bases, leaving 13 bases between the germline ends. The CDR3 loop spans 14 amino acids. CDR3 residues: CASSPRTDPYEQYF. In DNA form, the CDR3 reads TGTGCCAGCAGCCCACGGACAGACCCCTACGAGCAGTACTTC. The full variable domain, completed using reference TRBV11-3 and TRBJ2-7, is EAGVVQSPRYKIIEKKQPVAFWCNPISGHNTLYWYLQNLGQGPELLIRYENEEAVDDSQLPKDRFSAERLKGVDSTLKIQPAELGDSAVYLCASSPRTDPYEQYFGPGTRLTVT.

The V gene is TRBV7-2, the J gene TRBJ1-1; D uncertain. CDR3 size: 13 residues. CDR1 is SGHTA, CDR2 FQGNSA, per germline. The germline V and J ends were trimmed by 2 bases and 4 bases, with 8 bases remaining between them. CDR3 coding DNA: TGTGCCAGCAGCTTATTCATGGTCACTGAAGCTTTCTTT. Protein product: CASSLFMVTEAFF.

The chain combines TRBV7-3 with TRBJ2-2; TRBD2 matches at 9 bases. With V trimmed by 6 bases and J by 4 bases, 3 bases remained unmatched. Germline loops: CDR1 SGHTA, CDR2 FQGTGA. This CDR3 region has 14 residues. Written as DNA, the CDR3 is TGTGCCAGCAGAGCGACTAGCGGCACCGGGGAGCTGTTTTTT. Amino acids: CASRATSGTGELFF.